Following are 28 T cell receptor beta chains from one sample sequenced in a study of T cell clusters in autoimmune cytopenias. Tens of thousands of genome equivalents of blood DNA were amplified for TRB. One tube held mixed TRB-A and TRB-B primer pools for touch-down PCR. TCRdb re-called the multiplex PCR reads; one entry per CDR3 protein, DNA not given. This sample carries 6,800 or so distinct CDR3 sequences, with 9.5% to 10% going to the ten biggest clones. These sequences were also reported in another study, on T cell repertoires in aging, cancer and after chemotherapy.

Sequencing was carried out using peripheral blood. These receptors were collected from a human donor in good health.

V usage is TRBV13 and J usage is TRBJ2-7; TCRdb gives TRBD1 as the D gene, but with no DNA this cannot be confirmed. The CDR3 has 15 amino acids. From germline, CDR1 is PRHDT and CDR2 FYEKMQ (reference sequence). The CDR3 protein is CASSPAGQGAYEQYF.

This clonotype is called medium-sized based on its frequency. The chain employs TRBV15 and TRBJ2-5; TCRdb lists TRBD2, though no DNA is available to test this call. The CDR3 runs to 18 residues. In germline, CDR1 is LNHNV, CDR2 YYDKDF (reference sequence). CDR3 loop: CATSPGTSGGDDQETQYF.

V and J are TRBV18 and TRBJ2-7; lacking DNA, the TRBD1 call made by TCRdb goes unchecked. CDR3 length: 16 residues. The germline CDR1 and CDR2 sequences are KGHSH and LQKENI. The chain's CDR3 is CASSPKAGGTTYEQYF.

The chain combines TRBV6-5 with TRBJ2-3; TCRdb's D gene call, TRBD2, goes unchecked for lack of DNA. The CDR3 is 13 residues long. The germline gives CDR1 MNHEY, CDR2 SVGAGI. The CDR3 loop reads CASRRGLPDTQYF.

V gene TRBV6-4 combines with J gene TRBJ2-5; TCRdb's D gene call, TRBD2, goes unchecked for lack of DNA. CDR1 is MRHNA, CDR2 SNTAGT, per germline. The CDR3 is made up of 16 amino acids. The CDR3 here is CASSDSSSGDVETQYF.

By frequency, this clonotype registers medium-sized (0.01 to 0.1%). The J gene is TRBJ2-1, the V gene TRBV6-5. CDR3 length equals 15 residues. Germline CDR1 MNHEY, CDR2 SVGAGI. CDR3 loop: CASSYGGSSYNEQFF.

The V and J genes are TRBV6-6 and TRBJ2-3; without DNA, the TCRdb call of TRBD2 cannot be checked. The germline V gene encodes CDR1 MNHNY and CDR2 SVGAGI (reference sequence). This CDR3 has 12 amino acids. CDR3 residues: CASRRGADTQYF.

By frequency, this clonotype registers medium-sized. CDR3 amino acids: CASSYSSSGSYEQYF. The rearrangement uses TRBV6-2 or TRBV6-3 and TRBJ2-7; the D gene TCRdb calls, TRBD1, cannot be checked with no DNA. Germline V CDR1 and CDR2: MNHEY, SVGEGT. This CDR3 is 15 amino acids long.

V usage is TRBV6-1 and J usage is TRBJ1-4; there is no DNA to check the TCRdb D call of TRBD1. Germline V gives CDR1 MNHNS, CDR2 SASEGT. This CDR3 has 14 residues. CDR3 region: CASSEAYRGQKLFF.

According to its frequency, this clonotype is medium-sized. V is TRBV15 and J is TRBJ2-3; TCRdb's D call, TRBD1, is unchecked because there is no DNA. The CDR3 is 15 amino acids. Germline V CDR1 and CDR2: LNHNV, YYDKDF (reference sequence). The CDR3 region is CATSREQGRTDTQYF.

Its frequency marks this clonotype as medium-sized. The J gene is TRBJ2-3, the V gene TRBV19; TCRdb lists TRBD1, though no DNA is available to test this call. Germline CDR1 is LNHDA and CDR2 is SQIVND (reference sequence). This CDR3 is 16 amino acids long. The CDR3 region is CASSIEDRAGTDTQYF.

CDR3 sequence: CASSRREDYTGELFF. The chain couples TRBV7-2 to TRBJ2-2; TCRdb's assignment of TRBD1 cannot be checked, as there is no DNA. The length of the CDR3 is 15 residues. Germline-derived CDR1 and CDR2 are SGHTA and FQGNSA.

This clonotype shows up as medium-sized by frequency. The chain links TRBV29-1 to TRBJ2-2; TCRdb lists TRBD1, though no DNA is available to test this call. This CDR3 region has 15 residues. Per the germline V gene, CDR1 is SQVTM and CDR2 is ANQGSEA. The CDR3 loop is CSVGAARLNTGELFF.

The chain joins TRBV20-1 to TRBJ2-5; as DNA is missing, the TRBD2 call by TCRdb cannot be tested. The CDR3 covers 16 residues. Germline V CDR1 and CDR2: DFQATT, SNEGSKA (reference sequence). CDR3 loop: CSATSGTSGGMETQYF.

This chain uses TRBV4-3 with TRBJ2-1. The germline V gene has CDR1 LGHNA and CDR2 YSLEER. The length of the CDR3 is 13 residues. CDR3 sequence: CASSQDRNNEQFF.

Measured by frequency, this clonotype is medium-sized. This chain joins TRBV6-5 and TRBJ2-3; TCRdb's D gene call, TRBD1, goes unchecked for lack of DNA. This CDR3 comprises 17 residues. Germline V lookup: CDR1 MNHEY, CDR2 SVGAGI. CDR3 amino acids: CASSYSPGRGFTDTQYF.

V and J are TRBV6-6 and TRBJ2-2; TCRdb calls TRBD1, which cannot be checked without DNA. The CDR3 consists of 12 residues. Germline V CDR1 and CDR2: MNHNY, SVGAGI (reference sequence). The CDR3 loop is CAIRRGSGELFF.

V gene TRBV5-6 combines with J gene TRBJ2-2; TCRdb indicates TRBD1, and absent DNA this call remains unverified. The CDR3 has 16 amino acids. CDR1 and CDR2 (germline): SGHDT, YYEEEE. Here the CDR3 reads CASRSTGATNTGELFF.

The chain employs TRBV7-2 and TRBJ2-5; TCRdb selects TRBD2, and the lack of DNA leaves this call unchecked. Germline V gene sequence: CDR1 SGHTA, CDR2 FQGNSA. The CDR3 runs to 14 residues. The CDR3 region is CASSFLGGLETQYF.

The CDR3 sequence is CASSTTGGNQPQHF. The V and J genes are TRBV7-2 and TRBJ1-5; without DNA, the TCRdb call of TRBD1 cannot be checked. The CDR3 is 14 amino acids. Looked up from germline, CDR1 is SGHTA and CDR2 is FQGNSA.

This chain uses TRBV6-5 with TRBJ1-6; TCRdb calls TRBD1, which cannot be checked without DNA. This CDR3 comprises 15 residues. Germline CDR1 and CDR2: MNHEY and SVGAGI. CDR3 sequence: CASSRADRGESPLHF.

This chain joins TRBV27 and TRBJ2-2; the TRBD1 assignment by TCRdb is unverifiable without DNA. CDR1 is MNHEY, CDR2 SMNVEV, per germline (reference sequence). The CDR3 consists of 15 residues. The CDR3 sequence is CASSLGTANTGELFF.

The chain employs TRBV19 and TRBJ1-2; TCRdb's assignment of TRBD1 cannot be checked, as there is no DNA. Germline V CDR1 and CDR2: LNHDA, SQIVND (reference sequence). The CDR3 covers 13 residues. The CDR3 reads CASSLTGANGYTF.

This clonotype is identified as medium-sized (0.01 to 0.1%) from frequency. This chain uses TRBV5-1 with TRBJ2-3. CDR1 is SGHRS and CDR2 is YFSETQ in the germline V gene. The CDR3 has 13 residues. CDR3 protein: CASRSLLPDTQYF.

The genes are TRBV6-5 and TRBJ1-2; TCRdb reports TRBD1, a call that lacks DNA to check it against. CDR3 size: 14 residues. Germline V CDR1 and CDR2: MNHEY, SVGAGI. CDR3 loop: CASSYSGQSSGYTF.

The chain uses TRBV27 and TRBJ2-5; the D call from TCRdb, TRBD2, cannot be confirmed without DNA. Germline loops: CDR1 MNHEY, CDR2 SMNVEV (reference sequence). The CDR3 contains 16 residues. The CDR3 reads CASSLSFGISQETQYF.

V is TRBV5-5 and J is TRBJ2-2; there is no DNA to check the TCRdb D call of TRBD1. CDR3 length equals 16 residues. Germline CDR1 SGHKS, CDR2 YYEKEE (reference sequence). The CDR3 region is CASSSTGATNTGELFF. Full variable domain (remainder filled in from reference TRBV5-5 and TRBJ2-2): DAGVTQSPTHLIKTRGQQVTLRCSPISGHKSVSWYQQVLGQGPQFIFQYYEKEERGRGNFPDRFSARQFPNYSSELNVNALLLGDSALYLCASSSTGATNTGELFFGEGSRLTVL.

The CDR3 is CASSYTSLILSYGYTF. The rearrangement joins TRBV6-5 to TRBJ1-2. Germline assignment: CDR1 MNHEY and CDR2 SVGAGI. The CDR3 consists of 16 residues.